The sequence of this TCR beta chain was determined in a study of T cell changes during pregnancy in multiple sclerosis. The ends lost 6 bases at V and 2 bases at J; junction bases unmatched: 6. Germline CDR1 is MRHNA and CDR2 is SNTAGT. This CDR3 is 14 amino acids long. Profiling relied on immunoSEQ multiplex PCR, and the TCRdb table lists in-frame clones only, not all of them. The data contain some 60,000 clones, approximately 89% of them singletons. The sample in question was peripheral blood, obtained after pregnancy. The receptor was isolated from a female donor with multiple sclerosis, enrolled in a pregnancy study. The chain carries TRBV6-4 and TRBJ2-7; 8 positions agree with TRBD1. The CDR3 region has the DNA TGTGCCAGCAGGTGGGGCAGGGGGCCCTACGAGCAGTACTTC. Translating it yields CASRWGRGPYEQYF.